One sample yielded the 26 T cell receptor beta chains listed below, sequenced in a study of tumor-infiltrating lymphocytes in primary liver carcinoma. From 450 to 550 ng total RNA, TCR beta cDNA was generated with a primer in the constant region. A slightly modified ARM-PCR protocol with three nested multiplex PCR rounds produced these TCR beta libraries. Two initial PCR rounds of around 10 cycles each paired TRBV1-TRBV30 forward primers with a C-beta reverse primer. Each CDR3 protein gets one entry after TCRdb re-called the multiplex PCR reads with MiXCR. This table holds about 310,000 distinct CDR3 sequences, approximately 65% found once. The source of the blood RNA was unsorted whole blood, and germline DNA was extracted as well. The material sequenced was peripheral blood. These receptors came from a middle-aged man with primary liver carcinoma and hepatitis B virus infection.

Worth noting for this clonotype: A much larger clone differs from this one at a single base, so this may be a read error. The genes are TRBV4-1 and TRBJ2-1; D gene ambiguous. The CDR3 loop spans 17 amino acids. The V and J ends lost 4 bases and 1 base respectively, with 17 bases between them. Per the germline V gene, CDR1 is MGHRA and CDR2 is YSYEKL. The CDR3 DNA reads as TGCGCCAGCAGCCCCTATCCACGTCCCAGGTCCTACAATGAGCAGTTCTTC. This encodes CASSPYPRPRSYNEQFF.

A remark on this clonotype: This clone may be a read error of a much larger clone one base away. The V gene is TRBV29-1, the J gene TRBJ2-6; D is possibly TRBD1 (6 bases). Germline CDR1 SQVTM, CDR2 ANQGSEA. This CDR3 is built from 15 residues. DNA for the CDR3: TGCGGCGTTGCAGGGGTAAGCTCTGGGGCCAACGTCCTGACTTTC. This encodes CGVAGVSSGANVLTF.

Many counts were recorded for this clonotype. This chain joins TRBV29-1 and TRBJ2-7; D is possibly TRBD2 (6 bases). V was clipped by 0 bases and J by 3 bases, with 12 bases between them. Per the germline V gene, CDR1 is SQVTM and CDR2 is ANQGSEA. The CDR3 covers 14 residues. The CDR3, as DNA: TGCAGCGTTGAAGATGCTCAGGGAGGCTACGAGCAGTACTTC. Translation: CSVEDAQGGYEQYF.

Remarks on this clonotype: One end of the junction varies from germline; a read error may be responsible. The V call is TRBV4-3, the J call TRBJ2-3; 7 bases match TRBD1. CDR1 and CDR2 (germline): LGHNA, YSLEER. The CDR3 spans 19 residues. The CDR3 DNA is TGCGCCAGCACCCAAGAGTACGGACAGGCGTGGACGTCCACAGATACGCAGTATTTT. This encodes CASTQEYGQAWTSTDTQYF.

In the case of this clonotype: The final CDR3 position lacks the conserved phenylalanine or tryptophan, pointing to a likely read error. The DNA is omitted, as the CDR3 cannot be located on it reliably, and the CDR3 follows TCRdb's listing. The chain links TRBV6-5 to TRBJ1-1; TRBD1 was called by the table and not checked on the DNA. The CDR3 numbers 14 amino acids, ends counted. Germline V gene sequence: CDR1 MNHEY, CDR2 SVGAGI. CDR3 protein: CASTQDGKNTEAFL.

This clonotype came up once. An end of the junction differs from the germline gene, which may be a read error. The J gene is TRBJ1-5, the V gene TRBV6-1, with 8 nucleotides matching TRBD1. The CDR3 is 15 amino acids. CDR1 and CDR2 from the germline V gene are MNHNS and SASEGT. CDR3 amino acids: CTSRGQANSNQPQHF. For the CDR3, the DNA is TGTACCAGCAGGGGACAGGCCAATAGCAATCAGCCCCAGCATTTT.

The CDR3 is CASSLPPANTGELFF. As DNA, the CDR3 is TGTGCCAGCAGTTTGCCCCCCGCGAACACCGGGGAGCTGTTTTTT. The chain combines TRBV28 with TRBJ2-2, with D unclear. V lost 3 bases and J lost 0, with 8 bases in between. The CDR3 contains 15 residues. CDR1 is MDHEN and CDR2 is SYDVKM in the germline V gene.

In the case of this clonotype: This clone may be a read error of a much larger clone one base away. This rearrangement joins TRBV6-5 to TRBJ1-2; maybe TRBD1 (5 bases). CDR3 length: 15 amino acids. Germline V gives CDR1 MNHEY, CDR2 SVGAGI. CDR3 residues: CAGRAPGKANYGYTF. The CDR3 DNA reads as TGTGCCGGCAGGGCCCCGGGGAAGGCTAACTATGGCTACACCTTC.

Worth noting for this clonotype: This sequence may be a read error, since a much larger clone differs from it by one base. The CDR3 ends on some other residue instead of the conserved phenylalanine or tryptophan, so this is likely a read error. The chain combines TRBV4-3 with TRBJ2-3, with 11 bases matching TRBD2. In germline, CDR1 is LGHNA, CDR2 YSLEER. The V and J ends lost 6 bases and 4 bases, in that order; junction bases with no gene match: 6. The CDR3 contains 15 residues. CDR3 sequence (DNA): TGCGCCAGCAGTCGTACTAGCGGGAGCGCAGATACGCAGTATTAT. As protein: CASSRTSGSADTQYY.

The gene calls are TRBV29-1 and TRBJ2-2; 7 bases are shared with TRBD2. The CDR3 is 12 amino acids. Per germline, CDR1 SQVTM and CDR2 ANQGSEA. Germline trimming cut 7 bases from V and 6 bases from J; bases unmatched to any gene: 5. The CDR3, as DNA: TGCAGCGGGGGTGCGGGGGCCGGGGAGCTGTTTTTT. This sequence encodes CSGGAGAGELFF.

The table lists this clonotype with a few counts. This chain links TRBV5-1 with TRBJ2-3, with 10 bases fitting TRBD1. The J segment lost 4 bases and the V segment lost 0 bases, leaving 5 bases of the junction unmatched. In germline, CDR1 is SGHRS, CDR2 YFSETQ. This CDR3 comprises 16 residues. The CDR3 sequence: CASSLGQGAIPDTQYF. The CDR3 DNA reads as TGCGCCAGCAGCTTGGGACAGGGGGCGATTCCAGATACGCAGTATTTT.

This clonotype was found a few times. The chain carries TRBV5-4 and TRBJ2-5, with unresolved D. This CDR3 is 14 amino acids long. Germline V gene lookup returns CDR1 SGHNT and CDR2 YYREEE (reference sequence). V was pared by 1 base and J by 5 bases, with 12 bases between. CDR3 DNA sequence: TGTGCCAGCAGCTTGCCTAGTTACGGTGAGACCCAGTACTTC. It encodes CASSLPSYGETQYF. Drawing the rest from reference TRBV5-4 and TRBJ2-5, the complete variable domain is ETGVTQSPTHLIKTRGQQVTLRCSSQSGHNTVSWYQQALGQGPQFIFQYYREEENGRGNFPPRFSGLQFPNYSSELNVNALELDDSALYLCASSLPSYGETQYFGPGTRLLVL.

A note on this clonotype: At one end, the junction sequence differs from germline, possibly due to a read error. The rearrangement links TRBV5-4 to TRBJ2-3; D is unclear. The CDR3 runs to 15 residues. Germline values: CDR1 SGHNT, CDR2 YYREEE (reference sequence). The DNA of the CDR3 is TGTGCCAGCACCTTGGGCGGAGATCCGTCGAATACGCAGTATTTT. It specifies CASTLGGDPSNTQYF. Based on the CDR3 plus reference TRBV5-4 and TRBJ2-3, the full variable domain is ETGVTQSPTHLIKTRGQQVTLRCSSQSGHNTVSWYQQALGQGPQFIFQYYREEENGRGNFPPRFSGLQFPNYSSELNVNALELDDSALYLCASTLGGDPSNTQYFGPGTRLTVL.

A note on this clonotype: At one boundary the junction diverges from the germline segment, which might be a read error. The V call is TRBV11-1, the J call TRBJ2-5; 8 bases align to TRBD1. The CDR3 sequence is 14 residues long. Germline CDR1 and CDR2: SGHAT and FQDESV (reference sequence). CDR3 bases: TGTGCCAGCATCCCCGGGACAGGAGTAGAGACCCAGTGCTTC. Translation: CASIPGTGVETQCF.

This clonotype occurred a few times. The V call is TRBV11-2, the J call TRBJ2-7, with TRBD2 matching over 15 bases. CDR1 and CDR2 (germline): SGHAT, FQNNGV. The junction had 11 bases not matched to a gene; V was cut back by 5 bases and J by 0 bases. The CDR3 sequence is 19 residues long. This CDR3 reads CASSRGLAGGIGSSYEQYF. In DNA form, the CDR3 reads TGTGCCAGCAGCCGGGGACTAGCGGGAGGTATTGGGAGCTCCTACGAGCAGTACTTC.

Turning to this clonotype: Being one base from a much bigger clone, this may be a read error. The genes are TRBV29-1 and TRBJ2-1, with D possibly TRBD2 on 5 matching bases. The CDR3 runs to 14 residues. CDR1 SQVTM and CDR2 ANQGSEA come from the germline V gene. The CDR3 reads CNVVPGFSYNEQFF. The CDR3 DNA reads as TGCAACGTTGTGCCGGGATTCTCCTACAATGAGCAGTTCTTC.

This clonotype was seen a handful of times. This may arise from a read error, as a much more abundant clone is one base away. The chain employs TRBV12-3 or TRBV12-4 and TRBJ2-3, with D possibly TRBD1 on 5 matching bases. This CDR3 spans 13 amino acids. CDR3 protein: CASSFTVTDMQYF. CDR3 in DNA: TGTGCCAGCAGTTTCACCGTGACAGATATGCAGTATTTT.

On this clonotype: The germline gene is not matched at one end of the junction; a read error may be the cause. The chain is built from TRBV11-2 and TRBJ2-1; D not resolved. The germline V gene encodes CDR1 SGHAT and CDR2 FQNNGV. The CDR3 has 17 amino acids. The CDR3 region has the DNA TGTGCCAACAGCTTAGTCGGTTGGGGAAGAGCTTACAATGAGCAGTTCTTC. Protein product: CANSLVGWGRAYNEQFF.

Comments on this clonotype: At one end the junction does not follow the germline gene, possibly because of a read error. V usage is TRBV6-5 and J usage is TRBJ1-6, with 10 nucleotides matching TRBD1. Germline assignment: CDR1 MNHEY and CDR2 SVGAGI. This CDR3 spans 14 amino acids. CDR3 protein: CAGSYRDRGRPLHF. The CDR3 nucleotides are TGTGCCGGCAGTTACCGGGACAGGGGAAGACCCCTCCACTTT.

This clonotype came up once. The conserved phenylalanine or tryptophan is not found at the CDR3 terminus, so this likely reflects a read error. This sequence joins TRBV12-3 or TRBV12-4 and TRBJ2-2; TRBD1 might be the D (5 bases). This CDR3 is built from 15 residues. The V gene lost 9 bases and the J gene lost 7 bases, with 21 bases spanning the gap. The DNA for the CDR3 is TGTGCCAGTAGTCCGACAGTCATCTTTGGCGGGGAGCTGTTTTAT. Translation: CASSPTVIFGGELFY.

Details on this clonotype: A read error may produce the germline difference seen at one junction end. V gene TRBV11-2 combines with J gene TRBJ2-3; D not certain. This CDR3 contains 15 residues. Per germline, CDR1 SGHAT and CDR2 FQNNGV. The CDR3 protein is CAGSFDSGLTDTQYF. The CDR3 nucleotides read TGCGCCGGCAGCTTTGACTCGGGCCTCACAGATACGCAGTATTTT.

This sequence joins TRBV5-1 and TRBJ2-5, with a tentative D call TRBD2 (6 bases). V was trimmed by 0 bases and J by 3 bases, leaving 9 bases between them. The germline CDR1 and CDR2 sequences are SGHRS and YFSETQ. The CDR3 runs to 14 residues. CDR3 loop: CASSLASAKETQYF. The CDR3 DNA sequence: TGCGCCAGCAGCTTGGCTAGCGCCAAAGAGACCCAGTACTTC.

For this clonotype: Possible read error: a much larger clone is one base away. CDR3 region: CARSWTGGSGANVLTF. Here the CDR3 DNA reads TGTGCCAGAAGCTGGACGGGAGGGTCTGGGGCCAACGTCCTGACTTTC. The rearrangement joins TRBV6-6 to TRBJ2-6, with 8 bases that match TRBD2. CDR1 and CDR2 (germline): MNHNY, SVGAGI (reference sequence). The V and J ends lost 9 bases and 1 base, in that order; junction bases with no gene match: 8. The CDR3 runs 16 residues.

Comments on this clonotype: This may arise from a read error, as a much more abundant clone is one base away. A read error is likely, as this CDR3 ends without the conserved phenylalanine or tryptophan. The V and J genes are TRBV10-3 and TRBJ1-5, with TRBD1 matching 10 bases. The CDR3 has 15 amino acids. Germline V gene lookup returns CDR1 ENHRY and CDR2 SYGVKD. The trim removed 3 bases at V and 7 bases at J, leaving 6 bases unmatched. This chain's CDR3 is CAISDPGQGNQPQHS. The CDR3 bases are TGTGCCATCAGTGATCCGGGACAGGGGAACCAGCCCCAGCATTCT.

The chain recombines TRBV10-3 with TRBJ2-5; 7 nucleotides match TRBD1. Germline CDR1 is ENHRY and CDR2 is SYGVKD. The CDR3 sequence is 15 residues long. The J segment lost 3 bases and the V segment lost 0 bases, leaving 4 bases of the junction unmatched. CDR3 nucleotides: TGTGCCATCAGTGAGTCGGGACAGAACGAAGAGACCCAGTACTTC. Translated: CAISESGQNEETQYF.

As regards this clonotype: A read error may produce the germline difference seen at one junction end. The chain links TRBV4-3 to TRBJ2-1, with D possibly called TRBD1 or TRBD2 (5 bases each). This CDR3 spans 16 amino acids. The V gene's germline CDR1 is LGHNA and CDR2 YSLEER. In DNA, the CDR3 is TGCGCCAGCAGCCAAGATAGGGGCGGGTTTCACAATGAGCAATTCTTC. This codes for CASSQDRGGFHNEQFF.